This T cell receptor (beta chain) was profiled in a study of blood T cell repertoires in COVID-19. Study-wide background: T cells, B-cell-depleted T cells, or PBMCs supplied cDNA or gDNA.

The authors' processing: Estimates of nucleated cell counts were drawn from the amplification of reference gene primers. The data were produced by immunoSEQ multiplex PCR, yet TCRdb's version contains in-frame clones alone and is incomplete. The V and J calls and clone size come from that table; D and trimming were worked out from the DNA. The data show nearly 350,000 clones, approximately 84% seen once. The study recruited people aged about 18 to 90 years across about two dozen US areas. Resolution of symptoms, clearance, or two negative PCRs was present in recovered Cohort 3 donors. CDR3 length: 20 residues. V lost 1 base, J lost 7 bases, and 18 bases stayed unmatched. CDR1 is LNHDA and CDR2 is SQIVND in the germline V gene (reference sequence).

The sequence was collected from a woman between 25 and 40 years old who had recovered from COVID-19. Input material: PBMCs or T cells enriched from blood (not recorded which). The J gene is TRBJ1-6, the V gene TRBV19; 8 bases agree with TRBD1. The CDR3 region has the DNA TGTGCCAGTAGTATAGCTCGGATCCAGGGGGCTGCGAACAACAATTCACCCCTCCACTTT. Its protein is CASSIARIQGAANNNSPLHF.